Given below is one T cell receptor (beta chain) in context. What it binds is unknown. TCRdb analysed the 5' RACE reads with MiXCR anew, one entry per CDR3 protein. The sample includes 470,000 or so distinct CDR3 sequences, about a sixth of them seen just once. Trimming left V 5 bases short and J 3 bases short, with 8 bases between. The CDR3 extends over 12 amino acids. The germline V gene encodes CDR1 SGDLS and CDR2 YYNGEE. The entry originates in a study of T-cell memory formation after mild COVID-19. Study findings and constraints: A second wave expanding day 15 to 37 was CD4+-biased; contracting clones were balanced.

The J gene is TRBJ1-1, the V gene TRBV9; tentative D call: TRBD1 (5 bases). Source material: PBMCs or a T cell subset sorted from them (not recorded which). The receptor comes from a man between 18 and 29 years old who had mild COVID-19 (a few samples of this study predate the infection). Cell type and time point are not known. The chain's CDR3 is CASRGDYTEAFF. As DNA, the CDR3 is TGTGCCAGCAGGGGGGATTACACTGAAGCTTTCTTT.